These T cell receptor beta chains were read from a single sample in a study of blood T cell repertoires in COVID-19. Assay: immunoSEQ multiplex PCR; the TCRdb copy retains only in-frame clones and omits some. The data hold more than 85,000 clones, with approximately 90% observed a single time. Sample: peripheral blood. These receptors came from a woman of 80 years or more with acute or convalescent COVID-19. Each CDR3 is given with its conserved first and last residue. D genes are given only for firm matches. Only some rows state a clone size, as once, few, many or a class for expanded clones.

v_call: TRBV7-9
j_call: TRBJ1-4
clone_size: .
d_call: .
cdr3_length: 14
cdr3_nt: TGTGCCAGCAGCCAAATACAGGGTAATGAAAAACTGTTTTTT
cdr3_aa: CASSQIQGNEKLFF

v_call: TRBV7-3
j_call: TRBJ1-3
clone_size: once
d_call: .
cdr3_length: 16
cdr3_nt: TGTGCCAGCAGCTTAAATGCGGCAGCCTCTGGAAACACCATATATTTT
cdr3_aa: CASSLNAAASGNTIYF

v_call: TRBV3-1/TRBV3-2
j_call: TRBJ2-7
clone_size: once
d_call: TRBD1
cdr3_length: 16
cdr3_nt: TGTGCCAGCAGCCCATACTCCGGGACAGGGACGTACGAGCAGTACTTC
cdr3_aa: CASSPYSGTGTYEQYF

v_call: TRBV6-5
j_call: TRBJ1-2
clone_size: .
d_call: TRBD1
cdr3_length: 12
cdr3_nt: TGTGCCAGCGGCGGACAGGGCTATGGCTACACCTTC
cdr3_aa: CASGGQGYGYTF

v_call: TRBV2
j_call: TRBJ1-4
clone_size: once
d_call: TRBD1
cdr3_length: 15
cdr3_nt: TGTGCCAGCAGTTTAACGGGACAGGACTATGAAAAACTGTTTTTT
cdr3_aa: CASSLTGQDYEKLFF

v_call: TRBV19
j_call: TRBJ2-3
clone_size: .
d_call: TRBD1
cdr3_length: 15
cdr3_nt: TGTGCCAGTAGTAGGGGACAGGGGGTGGCAGATACGCAGTATTTT
cdr3_aa: CASSRGQGVADTQYF

v_call: TRBV7-6
j_call: TRBJ2-5
clone_size: .
d_call: .
cdr3_length: 15
cdr3_nt: TGTGCCAGCAGCCCCTCCGGGACACGCCAAGAGACCCAGTACTTC
cdr3_aa: CASSPSGTRQETQYF

v_call: TRBV4-2
j_call: TRBJ2-1
clone_size: .
d_call: TRBD2
cdr3_length: 18
cdr3_nt: TGTGCCAGCAGCCAGATTGGGGCTAGCGGGGGTTTTTACAATGAGCAGTTCTTC
cdr3_aa: CASSQIGASGGFYNEQFF

v_call: TRBV5-4
j_call: TRBJ2-5
clone_size: once
d_call: .
cdr3_length: 15
cdr3_nt: TGTGCCAGCAGCTGGGGCCCCGAAGGTCAAGAGACCCAGTACTTC
cdr3_aa: CASSWGPEGQETQYF

v_call: TRBV2
j_call: TRBJ2-3
clone_size: .
d_call: TRBD1
cdr3_length: 15
cdr3_nt: TGTGCCAGCAATAGGGACAGGCGGAGCACAGATACGCAGTATTTT
cdr3_aa: CASNRDRRSTDTQYF

v_call: TRBV6-5
j_call: TRBJ1-3
clone_size: .
d_call: TRBD1
cdr3_length: 14
cdr3_nt: TGTGCCAGCACAGGGACAGTCTCTGGAAACACCATATATTTT
cdr3_aa: CASTGTVSGNTIYF

v_call: TRBV29-1
j_call: TRBJ2-1
clone_size: few
d_call: .
cdr3_length: 13
cdr3_nt: TGCAGCGTTGAAACTCTAGCCTACAATGAGCAGTTCTTC
cdr3_aa: CSVETLAYNEQFF

v_call: TRBV7-9
j_call: TRBJ1-2
clone_size: .
d_call: .
cdr3_length: 14
cdr3_nt: TGTGCCAGCAGCCGAATGCGGGCTCATGGGGGCTACACCTTC
cdr3_aa: CASSRMRAHGGYTF

v_call: TRBV29-1
j_call: TRBJ2-3
clone_size: .
d_call: TRBD1
cdr3_length: 14
cdr3_nt: TGCAGCGTTGAGGGGGGACAGGGGCAAGATACGCAGTATTTT
cdr3_aa: CSVEGGQGQDTQYF

v_call: TRBV5-1
j_call: TRBJ1-1
clone_size: .
d_call: .
cdr3_length: 15
cdr3_nt: TGCGCCAGCAGCCTGGGGTGGGGGGACGGCACTGAAGCTTTCTTT
cdr3_aa: CASSLGWGDGTEAFF

v_call: TRBV24-1
j_call: TRBJ1-4
clone_size: once
d_call: TRBD1
cdr3_length: 15
cdr3_nt: TGTGCCACCAGCGGGACAGGGGGCGATCATGAAAAACTGTTTTTT
cdr3_aa: CATSGTGGDHEKLFF

v_call: TRBV27
j_call: TRBJ2-7
clone_size: .
d_call: TRBD1
cdr3_length: 14
cdr3_nt: TGTGCCAACCTCAGGGACAGCTATACCTACGAGCAGTACTTC
cdr3_aa: CANLRDSYTYEQYF

v_call: TRBV7-3
j_call: TRBJ2-5
clone_size: .
d_call: TRBD2
cdr3_length: 16
cdr3_nt: TGTGCCAGCACCCCTCCTGAAACTAGCGGGGGGGAGACCCAGTACTTC
cdr3_aa: CASTPPETSGGETQYF

v_call: TRBV11-3
j_call: TRBJ2-1
clone_size: .
d_call: TRBD2
cdr3_length: 15
cdr3_nt: TGTGCCAGCAGCCTAGGGGGGACTAGCGGTTACGAGCAGTTCTTC
cdr3_aa: CASSLGGTSGYEQFF

v_call: TRBV5-1
j_call: TRBJ1-3
clone_size: many
d_call: .
cdr3_length: 11
cdr3_nt: TGCGCCAGCAGCCAAGGAAACACCATATATTTT
cdr3_aa: CASSQGNTIYF

v_call: TRBV3-1/TRBV3-2
j_call: TRBJ1-1
clone_size: .
d_call: .
cdr3_length: 14
cdr3_nt: TGTGCCAGCAGCCACTCAGGGTCGGCCACTGAAGCTTTCTTT
cdr3_aa: CASSHSGSATEAFF

v_call: TRBV5-3
j_call: TRBJ2-1
clone_size: .
d_call: .
cdr3_length: 17
cdr3_nt: TGTGCCAGAAGCTTGGAAGTTTCGGGGGTCTCCTACAATGAGCAGTTCTTC
cdr3_aa: CARSLEVSGVSYNEQFF

v_call: TRBV14
j_call: TRBJ2-3
clone_size: .
d_call: .
cdr3_length: 13
cdr3_nt: TGTGCCAGCAGCCCACTAGGAACAGATACGCAGTATTTT
cdr3_aa: CASSPLGTDTQYF

v_call: TRBV5-4
j_call: TRBJ1-2
clone_size: .
d_call: .
cdr3_length: 14
cdr3_nt: TGTGCCAGCAGCGCGACAGCCTGGGACTATGGCTACACCTTC
cdr3_aa: CASSATAWDYGYTF

v_call: TRBV5-6
j_call: TRBJ2-3
clone_size: .
d_call: TRBD2
cdr3_length: 18
cdr3_nt: TGTGCCAGCAGCCATATAGCGGGAGGCCCATCCCCCACAGATACGCAGTATTTT
cdr3_aa: CASSHIAGGPSPTDTQYF

v_call: TRBV6-4
j_call: TRBJ1-2
clone_size: .
d_call: TRBD1
cdr3_length: 14
cdr3_nt: TGTGCCAGCAGTGACTCGGTTGGAGGGGGCGGCTACACCTTC
cdr3_aa: CASSDSVGGGGYTF

v_call: TRBV7-9
j_call: TRBJ2-2
clone_size: .
d_call: TRBD2
cdr3_length: 19
cdr3_nt: TGTGCCAGCAGGTCTGGACTAGCGGGTTGGGGCCCACGCACCGGGGAGCTGTTTTTT
cdr3_aa: CASRSGLAGWGPRTGELFF

v_call: TRBV18
j_call: TRBJ2-1
clone_size: .
d_call: .
cdr3_length: 15
cdr3_nt: TGTGCCAGCTCACCACTAGGGGAATCCTACAATGAGCAGTTCTTC
cdr3_aa: CASSPLGESYNEQFF

v_call: TRBV7-3
j_call: TRBJ1-1
clone_size: .
d_call: .
cdr3_length: 13
cdr3_nt: TGTGCCAGCAGCTCTACAGGGAGATCTGAAGCTTTCTTT
cdr3_aa: CASSSTGRSEAFF

v_call: TRBV4-2
j_call: TRBJ2-7
clone_size: .
d_call: TRBD1
cdr3_length: 16
cdr3_nt: TGTGCCAGCAGCCAAGGAGAGGGGACAGGGGGATACGAGCAGTACTTC
cdr3_aa: CASSQGEGTGGYEQYF

v_call: TRBV19
j_call: TRBJ2-1
clone_size: .
d_call: TRBD1
cdr3_length: 14
cdr3_nt: TGTGCCAGTAGTAGGGCAGGGGGAAACAATGAGCAGTTCTTC
cdr3_aa: CASSRAGGNNEQFF

v_call: TRBV4-1
j_call: TRBJ1-2
clone_size: few
d_call: TRBD1
cdr3_length: 15
cdr3_nt: TGCGCCAGCAGCCAAGAATCGACAGGGAGGACCGGCTACACCTTC
cdr3_aa: CASSQESTGRTGYTF

v_call: TRBV9
j_call: TRBJ2-2
clone_size: .
d_call: .
cdr3_length: 17
cdr3_nt: TGTGCCAGCAGCGTACAAAATTCGCGGGCAAACACCGGGGAGCTGTTTTTT
cdr3_aa: CASSVQNSRANTGELFF

v_call: TRBV28
j_call: TRBJ2-3
clone_size: once
d_call: TRBD2
cdr3_length: 17
cdr3_nt: TGTGCCAGCAGTTTAGAGCTAGCGGGAGAGGGGACAGATACGCAGTATTTT
cdr3_aa: CASSLELAGEGTDTQYF

v_call: TRBV11-3
j_call: TRBJ2-1
clone_size: .
d_call: TRBD2
cdr3_length: 15
cdr3_nt: TGTGCCAGCAGCCAGAGCGGGAGGGCATGGAATGAGCAGTTCTTC
cdr3_aa: CASSQSGRAWNEQFF

v_call: TRBV4-3
j_call: TRBJ2-2
clone_size: .
d_call: .
cdr3_length: 16
cdr3_nt: TGCGCCAGCAGCAAGGGGGAGCCAGGGGCCGTCGGGGAGCTGTTTTTT
cdr3_aa: CASSKGEPGAVGELFF

v_call: TRBV4-1
j_call: TRBJ1-5
clone_size: .
d_call: .
cdr3_length: 15
cdr3_nt: TGCGCCAGCAGCCCCCTAGGTCTAAGCAATCAGCCCCAGCATTTT
cdr3_aa: CASSPLGLSNQPQHF

v_call: TRBV11-2
j_call: TRBJ2-5
clone_size: .
d_call: .
cdr3_length: 15
cdr3_nt: TGTGCCAGCAGCTTAGGAGGGCTAGCTGGGGAGACCCAGTACTTC
cdr3_aa: CASSLGGLAGETQYF

v_call: TRBV5-6
j_call: TRBJ2-1
clone_size: .
d_call: TRBD2
cdr3_length: 15
cdr3_nt: TGTGCCAGCAGCCCAAGCGGGGGGCCCTACAATGAGCAGTTCTTC
cdr3_aa: CASSPSGGPYNEQFF

v_call: TRBV5-1
j_call: TRBJ1-4
clone_size: few
d_call: .
cdr3_length: 13
cdr3_nt: TGCGCCAGCAGCAACGGGTCTAATGAAAAACTGTTTTTT
cdr3_aa: CASSNGSNEKLFF

v_call: TRBV7-2
j_call: TRBJ2-5
clone_size: .
d_call: TRBD2
cdr3_length: 13
cdr3_nt: TGTGCCAGCAGTCTAAGCGGGAGGGAGACCCAGTACTTC
cdr3_aa: CASSLSGRETQYF

v_call: TRBV21-1
j_call: TRBJ2-1
clone_size: .
d_call: .
cdr3_length: 16
cdr3_nt: TGTGCCAGCAGCATATCTAGCGGGAGCTCCTACAATGAGCAGTTCTTC
cdr3_aa: CASSISSGSSYNEQFF

v_call: TRBV13
j_call: TRBJ1-1
clone_size: .
d_call: TRBD1
cdr3_length: 16
cdr3_nt: TGTGCCAGCACCTCGGGGACAGGGGTTTTAGGCACTGAAGCTTTCTTT
cdr3_aa: CASTSGTGVLGTEAFF

v_call: TRBV24-1
j_call: TRBJ2-1
clone_size: .
d_call: TRBD1
cdr3_length: 15
cdr3_nt: TGTGCCACCTCCCAGACAGGGGCCCCAAGGGATGAGCAGTTCTTC
cdr3_aa: CATSQTGAPRDEQFF

v_call: TRBV6-6
j_call: TRBJ2-1
clone_size: once
d_call: .
cdr3_length: 14
cdr3_nt: TGTGCCAGCAGTTCGGTACAGATCAACAATGAGCAGTTCTTC
cdr3_aa: CASSSVQINNEQFF

v_call: TRBV28
j_call: TRBJ2-7
clone_size: .
d_call: .
cdr3_length: 11
cdr3_nt: TGTGCCAGCAGTTTTACTCACGAGCAGTACTTC
cdr3_aa: CASSFTHEQYF

v_call: TRBV2
j_call: TRBJ2-7
clone_size: .
d_call: .
cdr3_length: 14
cdr3_nt: TGTGCCAGCAGTTTTAGACGCACTACCTACGAGCAGTACTTC
cdr3_aa: CASSFRRTTYEQYF

v_call: TRBV2
j_call: TRBJ2-1
clone_size: .
d_call: TRBD2
cdr3_length: 15
cdr3_nt: TGTGCCAGCAGTCCACTAGCGGGAGACTACAATGAGCAGTTCTTC
cdr3_aa: CASSPLAGDYNEQFF

v_call: TRBV30
j_call: TRBJ2-3
clone_size: .
d_call: .
cdr3_length: 14
cdr3_nt: TGTGCCTGGAGTGAAAACAGCCTCACAGATACGCAGTATTTT
cdr3_aa: CAWSENSLTDTQYF

v_call: TRBV28
j_call: TRBJ1-2
clone_size: .
d_call: TRBD1
cdr3_length: 13
cdr3_nt: TGTGCCAGCAGTTTAAAGGGACAGTATGGCTACACCTTC
cdr3_aa: CASSLKGQYGYTF

v_call: TRBV7-2
j_call: TRBJ1-6
clone_size: .
d_call: TRBD1
cdr3_length: 17
cdr3_nt: TGTGCCAGCAGCTTAGATTCAGGGGGCGCGAATAATTCACCCCTCCACTTT
cdr3_aa: CASSLDSGGANNSPLHF

v_call: TRBV7-3
j_call: TRBJ2-3
clone_size: .
d_call: TRBD2
cdr3_length: 15
cdr3_nt: TGTGCCAGCAGCTCTAGCGGGAGAAGCACAGATACGCAGTATTTT
cdr3_aa: CASSSSGRSTDTQYF

v_call: TRBV5-4
j_call: TRBJ2-7
clone_size: .
d_call: .
cdr3_length: 13
cdr3_nt: TGTGCCAGCAGCTTCGGGAGCTCCTACGAGCAGTACTTC
cdr3_aa: CASSFGSSYEQYF

v_call: TRBV19
j_call: TRBJ1-5
clone_size: few
d_call: TRBD1
cdr3_length: 13
cdr3_nt: TGTGCCAGCACAGGGGGCCGTTATCAGCCCCAGCATTTT
cdr3_aa: CASTGGRYQPQHF

v_call: TRBV7-2
j_call: TRBJ2-3
clone_size: .
d_call: .
cdr3_length: 16
cdr3_nt: TGTGCCAGCAGCTTAGTACTCACTTCCGACACAGATACGCAGTATTTT
cdr3_aa: CASSLVLTSDTDTQYF

v_call: TRBV28
j_call: TRBJ2-5
clone_size: .
d_call: .
cdr3_length: 13
cdr3_nt: TGTGCCAGCAGCCCGGTGAACCAAGAGACCCAGTACTTC
cdr3_aa: CASSPVNQETQYF

v_call: TRBV5-6
j_call: TRBJ1-2
clone_size: once
d_call: .
cdr3_length: 13
cdr3_nt: TGTGCCAGCAGCTTACAGCAGAGGGATGGCTACACCTTC
cdr3_aa: CASSLQQRDGYTF

v_call: TRBV3-1/TRBV3-2
j_call: TRBJ2-1
clone_size: .
d_call: TRBD2
cdr3_length: 15
cdr3_nt: TGTGCCAGCAGCCAAGAGCCACTAGCGGGAGGTGAGCAGTTCTTC
cdr3_aa: CASSQEPLAGGEQFF

v_call: TRBV19
j_call: TRBJ1-1
clone_size: .
d_call: TRBD1
cdr3_length: 13
cdr3_nt: TGTGCCAGTACTGACAGGGGGCGAACTGAAGCTTTCTTT
cdr3_aa: CASTDRGRTEAFF